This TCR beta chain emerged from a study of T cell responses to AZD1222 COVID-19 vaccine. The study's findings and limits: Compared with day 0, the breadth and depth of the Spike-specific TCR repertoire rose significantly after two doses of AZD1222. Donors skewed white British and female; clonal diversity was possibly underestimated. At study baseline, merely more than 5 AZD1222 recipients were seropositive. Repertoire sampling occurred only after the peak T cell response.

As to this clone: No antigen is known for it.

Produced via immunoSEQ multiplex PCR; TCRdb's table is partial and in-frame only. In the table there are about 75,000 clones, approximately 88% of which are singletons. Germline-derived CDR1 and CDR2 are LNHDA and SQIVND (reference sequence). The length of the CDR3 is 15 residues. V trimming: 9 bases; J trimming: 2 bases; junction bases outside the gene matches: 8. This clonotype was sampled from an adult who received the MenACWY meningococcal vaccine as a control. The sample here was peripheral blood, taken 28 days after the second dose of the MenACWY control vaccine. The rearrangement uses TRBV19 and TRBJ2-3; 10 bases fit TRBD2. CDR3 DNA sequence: TGTGCCAGCCGATCTAGCGGGGGCATCACAGATACGCAGTATTTT. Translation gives CASRSSGGITDTQYF.